This T cell receptor beta chain was documented in a study of blood T cell repertoires in COVID-19. Background on the study: The analysed material was cDNA or gDNA that came from T cells, B-cell-depleted T cells, or PBMCs.

Original processing notes: Estimation of nucleated cell counts was performed using reference gene primer amplification. Assay used: immunoSEQ multiplex PCR; TCRdb lists only in-frame clones, some missing. V and J calls and clone size follow that table, whereas D and trimming were derived from the DNA. Among hundreds of thousands of clones listed, roughly 82% were seen once. Recruitment covered about two dozen US areas and drew participants whose ages spanned about 18 to 90 years. Cohorts were assigned according to the clinical history that participants reported. The sequencing input was PBMCs or T cells enriched from blood (not recorded which). The receptor's source is a woman aged 50 to 60 who had recovered from COVID-19.

For the CDR3, the DNA is TGCGCCACCAGGACAGGGGCCGGCACTGAAGCTTTCTTT. Amino acid sequence: CATRTGAGTEAFF. J is TRBJ1-1 and V is TRBV5-1; the match to TRBD1 covers 9 bases. The CDR3 is 13 residues long. Germline loops: CDR1 SGHRS, CDR2 YFSETQ. The V segment lost 9 bases and the J segment 4 bases; nucleotides outside the gene matches: 7.